Listed here are 19 T cell receptor beta chains from one sample, sequenced in a study of T cells in Graves' hyperthyroidism and ophthalmopathy. TCR beta CDR3 sequences were amplified from RNA transcripts. A first-round RT-PCR of the TCR CDR3 used the HTBI primer set. TCRdb reprocessed the multiplex PCR reads with MiXCR, giving one entry per CDR3 protein. There are approximately 630,000 distinct CDR3 sequences in the sample; 15% to 20% occur only once, and less than 4.5% lies in the top ten. The sequencing sample was made of blood. The receptors stem from a woman in her twenties or thirties with Graves' hyperthyroidism.

Concerning this clonotype itself: Compared with germline, one end of the junction differs, possibly owing to a read error. The CDR3 nucleotides read TGTGCCAGCAGCCCCTACACAAATACGCAGTATTTT. This translates into CASSPYTNTQYF. The chain has TRBV9 and TRBJ2-3, with no clear D. Germline CDR1 reads SGDLS; CDR2 reads YYNGEE. There are 12 residues in the CDR3.

DNA for the CDR3: TGTGCCAGCAGCAATCCGGGACTAGCGGGAGGGAAGGATACGCAGTATTTT. Translated, it gives CASSNPGLAGGKDTQYF. This chain connects TRBV13 to TRBJ2-3; TRBD2 matches at 16 bases. The CDR3 is 17 amino acids. Germline CDR1 reads PRHDT; CDR2 reads FYEKMQ (reference sequence). After removal of 5 bases from V and 6 bases from J, the junction contained 8 bases not matched to a gene.

This chain joins TRBV19 and TRBJ2-1, with TRBD2 as a possible D gene (6 bases). The ends were cut back, 2 bases at V and 3 bases at J, with 11 bases in the middle. Germline V gene lookup returns CDR1 LNHDA and CDR2 SQIVND (reference sequence). The CDR3 covers 15 residues. Here the CDR3 DNA reads TGTGCCAGTAGTATACTAGCGTTGGACTACAATGAGCAGTTCTTC. Amino acid sequence: CASSILALDYNEQFF.

The genes are TRBV9 and TRBJ2-7, with no clear D. The germline gives CDR1 SGDLS, CDR2 YYNGEE. V lost 4 bases to trimming and J lost 3 bases, with 23 bases between them. The length of the CDR3 is 17 residues. DNA for the CDR3: TGTGCCAGCAGCCCCGCAGGTCCAGGTGGCACCAACTACGAGCAGTACTTC. Translating it yields CASSPAGPGGTNYEQYF.

The sample holds many counts of this clonotype. The chain has TRBV6-2 or TRBV6-3 and TRBJ1-5; no clear D. V lost 6 bases and J lost 5, with 14 bases in between. Per the germline V gene, CDR1 is MNHEY and CDR2 is SVGEGT. CDR3 length equals 14 residues. CDR3: CASSPLRRDQPQHF. As DNA, the CDR3 is TGTGCCAGCAGCCCTTTGAGGCGGGATCAGCCCCAGCATTTT.

This clonotype was picked up many times. The gene calls are TRBV28 and TRBJ1-1, with no clear D. Germline lookup yields CDR1 MDHEN and CDR2 SYDVKM. Trimming stripped 3 bases from V and 5 bases from J, with 7 bases between. The CDR3 covers 12 residues. The CDR3 is CASSLLVTEAFF. For the CDR3, the DNA is TGTGCCAGCAGTTTGTTAGTGACTGAAGCTTTCTTT.

This clonotype was seen repeatedly, ten times or more. The chain couples TRBV28 to TRBJ1-5, with unresolved D. Germline V gives CDR1 MDHEN, CDR2 SYDVKM. This CDR3 contains 15 residues. V lost 3 bases, J lost 4 bases, and 13 bases lay in between. CDR3 DNA: TGTGCCAGCAGTTTTTTCGAGGGAATGAATCAGCCCCAGCATTTT. Its translation: CASSFFEGMNQPQHF. The full variable domain, with the rest looked up from reference TRBV28 and TRBJ1-5, is DVKVTQSSRYLVKRTGEKVFLECVQDMDHENMFWYRQDPGLGLRLIYFSYDVKMKEKGDIPEGYSVSREKKERFSLILESASTNQTSMYLCASSFFEGMNQPQHFGDGTRLSIL.

This clonotype was seen repeatedly, ten times or more. The chain is built from TRBV2 and TRBJ2-7; TRBD2 agrees at 12 bases. From germline, CDR1 is SNHLY and CDR2 FYNNEI. Trimming at V came to 6 bases and at J to 3 bases, leaving 6 bases not matched to a gene. The CDR3 loop spans 15 amino acids. The CDR3, as DNA: TGTGCCAGCAGACCCTTGACTAGCGGGAGCTACGAGCAGTACTTC. This encodes CASRPLTSGSYEQYF.

This clonotype appeared a single time. The chain combines TRBV28 with TRBJ2-3; no reliable D call. This CDR3 is built from 14 residues. Trimming took 3 bases from V and 8 from J, leaving 15 bases between them. Germline CDR1 MDHEN, CDR2 SYDVKM. The CDR3 sequence is CASSLWIESGTQYF. The CDR3 DNA reads TGTGCCAGCAGTTTGTGGATAGAATCGGGTACGCAGTATTTT.

This clonotype appeared many times. Here the CDR3 DNA reads TGTGCCAGCGGGATGTTCAGGGCCCACTTATACAATGAGCAGTTCTTC. Encoded protein: CASGMFRAHLYNEQFF. The chain combines TRBV6-1 with TRBJ2-1; a possible D gene is TRBD1 (5 bases). Trimming cost V 8 bases and J 4 bases, with 21 bases left between them. The germline V gene has CDR1 MNHNS and CDR2 SASEGT. This CDR3 is built from 16 residues.

This clonotype occurred many times. The CDR3 DNA follows: TGTGCCAGCAGCCTGGGACAGGGGAATTCACCCCTCCACTTT. As protein: CASSLGQGNSPLHF. The V gene is TRBV12-3 or TRBV12-4, the J gene TRBJ1-6; TRBD1 aligns across 10 bases. There are 14 residues in the CDR3. Losses at the gene ends were 6 bases for V and 7 bases for J; bases not matched to a gene: 3.

This clonotype has ten or more counts. The genes are TRBV28 and TRBJ1-2, with a weak D call TRBD1 (6 bases). From germline, CDR1 is MDHEN and CDR2 SYDVKM. CDR3 size: 12 residues. Between the trimmed V and J ends, which lost 10 bases and 6 bases, there was a span of 15 bases. Here the CDR3 DNA reads TGTGCCACCGTTCAGGGGACTCATGGCTACACCTTC. Translated, it gives CATVQGTHGYTF.

The table lists this clonotype with many counts. V gene TRBV7-2 combines with J gene TRBJ2-5, with 7 bases matching TRBD1. Trimming took 0 bases from V and 0 from J; bases not matched to a gene: 1. CDR1 is SGHTA, CDR2 FQGNSA, per germline. CDR3 length equals 15 residues. CDR3: CASSLAGTDQETQYF. DNA of the CDR3: TGTGCCAGCAGCTTAGCGGGGACAGACCAAGAGACCCAGTACTTC.

There are a few counts of this clonotype. The CDR3 DNA reads TGTGCCAGCAGATCAGCGTACCAAGAGACCCAGTACTTC. Protein: CASRSAYQETQYF. V is TRBV25-1 and J is TRBJ2-5; D is uncertain. In germline, CDR1 is MGHDK, CDR2 SYGVNS. CDR3 length equals 13 residues. Trimming stripped 6 bases from V and 0 bases from J, with 8 bases between.

For this clonotype: A much larger clone differs from this one at a single base, so this may be a read error. This rearrangement joins TRBV12-3 or TRBV12-4 to TRBJ2-7; tentatively, D is TRBD1 (5 bases). The CDR3 spans 14 residues. V dropped 7 bases and J dropped 4 bases, with 17 bases sitting between them. CDR3 in amino acids: CASTPPVQGYEQYF. CDR3 bases: TGTGCCAGCACCCCCCCGGTCCAGGGATACGAGCAGTACTTC.

This clonotype was recorded at least ten times. The rearrangement links TRBV28 to TRBJ1-2; 8 bases line up with TRBD1. The V gene's germline CDR1 is MDHEN and CDR2 SYDVKM. The CDR3 has 13 amino acids. J was trimmed by 3 bases and V by 7 bases; bases with no gene match: 4. In nucleotides, the CDR3 is TGTGCCAGCAACTTGGACAGGGACTATGGCTACACCTTC. It is translated as CASNLDRDYGYTF.

This clonotype was recorded many times. The chain recombines TRBV28 with TRBJ1-1; D gene ambiguous. CDR1 is MDHEN, CDR2 SYDVKM, per germline. CDR3 size: 14 residues. The germline V and J ends were trimmed by 7 bases and 0 bases, with 12 bases remaining between them. CDR3 nucleotides: TGTGCCAGCATCTTCAGCCAATTGAACACTGAAGCTTTCTTT. It yields the protein CASIFSQLNTEAFF.

This clonotype was observed a handful of times. The chain recombines TRBV11-2 with TRBJ2-1; 8 bases match TRBD2. This CDR3 comprises 16 residues. V shed 0 bases and J 5 bases; nucleotides not matched to a gene: 6. From germline, CDR1 is SGHAT and CDR2 FQNNGV. DNA for the CDR3: TGTGCCAGCAGCTTAGATATAGCGGGACCTGACAATGAGCAGTTCTTC. Protein: CASSLDIAGPDNEQFF.

This clonotype was counted a few times. V and J are TRBV7-9 and TRBJ2-7; TRBD2 might be the D (6 bases). The CDR3 sequence is 13 residues long. V was trimmed by 8 bases and J by 3 bases, leaving 14 bases between them. Germline loops: CDR1 SEHNR, CDR2 FQNEAQ (reference sequence). CDR3 in amino acids: CASAGLRYYEQYF. As DNA, the CDR3 is TGTGCCAGCGCGGGACTTAGATACTACGAGCAGTACTTC.